This paragraph covers one TCR beta chain sequence. The clone's antigen remains unknown. The sample holds no much larger clone one base away, and base qualities are not on file. V loses 1 base, J loses 4 bases, and the germline ends lie 10 bases apart. The CDR3, from cysteine to phenylalanine, totals 13 residues. The only DNA kept is the CDR3, 39 bases in frame from the first base. CDR1 and CDR2 are drawn from the germline V gene: SQVTM, ANQGSEA. The sample belongs to a study of OX40 agonist ivuxolimab in advanced cancers. Describing the broader study: Ivuxolimab was an agonistic, fully human IgG2 monoclonal antibody directed against OX40 (CD134), a costimulatory receptor. Intravenous ivuxolimab was administered to patients every 2 weeks at six dose levels: 0.01, 0.1, 0.3, 1.5, 3 and 10 mg/kg. Of the roughly 53 patients in dose escalation, 19 had hepatocellular carcinoma, some 15 had melanoma, 9 had renal cell carcinoma and 9 had head and neck cancer. In the dose-escalation cohort, 82.7% of patients were male, and the mean age was 60 years with a range of roughly 23 to 79. Prior anti-PD-1, anti-PD-L1 or anti-CTLA-4 therapy was permitted, and 30% to 45% of dose-escalation patients had received checkpoint inhibitors. Partial responses were achieved by three dose-escalation patients, of whom one had hepatocellular carcinoma and two had cutaneous melanoma. Peripheral TCRbeta sequencing was intended to test whether TCR sequence diversity was altered and clonal T-cell expansion was caused by ivuxolimab. The paper reports the monotherapy dose-escalation portion (N of about 54 patients) of the phase I ivuxolimab trial.

Genomic DNA was isolated from the sorted cells so that the TCRbeta CDR3 region could be sequenced. The immunoSEQ Assay was used to sequence the TCRbeta CDR3 regions. In TCRdb, the immuneACCESS table is reduced to in-frame sequences with V and J assigned. These tables do not hold every clone; where another copy was compared, an unresolved V gene accounts for under half, and the others remain unexplained. The sample table lists 43,000 or so clones, about nine tenths of them with a count of one. 1.1% of the sample comes from the top ten. Patients with autoimmune disease history or receiving systemic immunosuppression were excluded from the trial. Peripheral blood for TCR sequencing was drawn from every dose cohort at baseline, at cycle 4 day 1 and at cycle 7 day 1. The samples were taken from a phase I, first-in-human, multicenter, open-label dose-escalation trial of ivuxolimab. Adults with locally advanced or metastatic melanoma, renal cell, hepatocellular, or head and neck squamous cell carcinoma were enrolled in the trial. Before TCR sequencing, CD4+ T cells and CD8+ T cells were sorted from peripheral blood as separate populations.

Results the study describes overall, beyond this receptor: Low levels of normalized T-cell clonal expansion were also seen in some patients who did not respond. After ivuxolimab, more expanded clones were found on average in CD8+ T cells than in CD4+ T cells. At doses of 0.1 to 3.0 mg/kg, clonal expansion of both CD4+ and CD8+ T cells in blood was seen between baseline and week 6. In the 0.1-3.0 mg/kg groups, partial responders were among the patients with the lowest normalized peripheral clonal expansion, particularly in CD8+ T cells. Antigen specificity was not determined for the clonally expanded peripheral T cells.

The chain uses TRBV29-1 and TRBJ2-5; perhaps TRBD1 is the D gene, with 5 bases matching. The sample here was CD4+ or CD8+ T cells sorted from blood, taken in a trial of the OX40 agonist ivuxolimab. This sequence was found in an adult with an advanced solid tumor such as melanoma, head and neck, liver or kidney cancer. The DNA is as follows: TGCAGCGTTGAAGGACAGAACTTAGAGACCCAGTACTTC. The resulting protein is CSVEGQNLETQYF.